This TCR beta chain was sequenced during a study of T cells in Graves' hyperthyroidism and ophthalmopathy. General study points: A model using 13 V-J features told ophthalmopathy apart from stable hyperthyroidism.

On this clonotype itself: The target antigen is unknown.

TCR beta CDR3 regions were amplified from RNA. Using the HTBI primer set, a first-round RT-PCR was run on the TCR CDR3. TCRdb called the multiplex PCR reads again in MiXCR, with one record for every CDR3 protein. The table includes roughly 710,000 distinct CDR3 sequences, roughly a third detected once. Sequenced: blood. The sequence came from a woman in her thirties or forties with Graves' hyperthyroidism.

CDR3 sequence (DNA): TGCAGTGCTATGGGTACGGGGTCATCAAACTATGGCTACACCTTC. Protein sequence: CSAMGTGSSNYGYTF. The chain is built from TRBV20-1 and TRBJ1-2; D is unresolved. The CDR3 sequence is 15 residues long. The germline V gene has CDR1 DFQATT and CDR2 SNEGSKA (reference sequence). Trimming pared 4 bases from V and 2 bases from J, leaving 17 bases between.